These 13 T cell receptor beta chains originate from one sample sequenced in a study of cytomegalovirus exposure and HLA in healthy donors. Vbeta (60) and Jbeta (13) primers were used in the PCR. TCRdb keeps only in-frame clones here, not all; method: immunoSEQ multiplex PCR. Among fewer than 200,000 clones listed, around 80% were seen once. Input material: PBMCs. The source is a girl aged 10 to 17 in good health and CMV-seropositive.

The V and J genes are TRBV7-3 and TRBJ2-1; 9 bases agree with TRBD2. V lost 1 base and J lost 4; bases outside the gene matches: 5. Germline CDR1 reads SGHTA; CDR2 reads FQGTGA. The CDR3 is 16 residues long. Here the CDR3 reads CASSLKALAGYNEQFF. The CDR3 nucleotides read TGTGCCAGCAGCTTAAAGGCACTAGCGGGTTACAATGAGCAGTTCTTC.

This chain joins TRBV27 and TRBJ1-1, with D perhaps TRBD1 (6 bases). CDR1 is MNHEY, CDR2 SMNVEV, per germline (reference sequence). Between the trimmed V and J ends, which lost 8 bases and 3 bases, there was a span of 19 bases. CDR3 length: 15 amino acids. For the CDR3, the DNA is TGTGCCAGCCGACTATCCAGGGGTTTCGACACTGAAGCTTTCTTT. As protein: CASRLSRGFDTEAFF.

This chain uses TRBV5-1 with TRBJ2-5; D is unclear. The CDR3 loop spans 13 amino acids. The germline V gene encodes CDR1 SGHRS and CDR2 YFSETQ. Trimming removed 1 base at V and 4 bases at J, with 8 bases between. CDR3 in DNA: TGCGCCAGCAGCTTGCGGTCCGGAGAGACCCAGTACTTC. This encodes CASSLRSGETQYF.

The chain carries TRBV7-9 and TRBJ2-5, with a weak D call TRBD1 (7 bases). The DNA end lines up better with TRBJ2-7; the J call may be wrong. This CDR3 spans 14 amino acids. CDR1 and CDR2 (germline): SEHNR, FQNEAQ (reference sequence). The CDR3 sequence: CASSPKTGRHEQYF. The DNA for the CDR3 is TGTGCCAGCAGCCCAAAGACAGGGAGGCACGAGCAGTACTTC.

The CDR3 is CASSLGGSSYNEQFF. CDR3 nucleotide sequence: TGTGCCAGCAGCCTGGGGGGGAGCTCCTACAATGAGCAGTTCTTC. The chain uses TRBV11-1 and TRBJ2-1, with 7 bases lining up with TRBD2. Unmatched junction bases numbered 4, after V lost 5 bases and J lost 0 bases. The CDR3 length is 15 residues. CDR1 and CDR2 (germline): SGHAT, FQDESV (reference sequence).

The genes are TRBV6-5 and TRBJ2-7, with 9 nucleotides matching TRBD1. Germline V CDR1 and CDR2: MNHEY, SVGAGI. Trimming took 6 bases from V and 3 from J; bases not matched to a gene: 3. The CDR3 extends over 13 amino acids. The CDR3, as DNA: TGTGCCAGCAGGATGACAGGGGGCTACGAGCAGTACTTC. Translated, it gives CASRMTGGYEQYF.

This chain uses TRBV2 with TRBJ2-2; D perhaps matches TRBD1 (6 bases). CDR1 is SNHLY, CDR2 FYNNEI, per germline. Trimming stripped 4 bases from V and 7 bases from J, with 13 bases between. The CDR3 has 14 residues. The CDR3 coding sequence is TGTGCCAGCAGTGCTACAGGGAACCACGGGGAGCTGTTTTTT. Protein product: CASSATGNHGELFF.

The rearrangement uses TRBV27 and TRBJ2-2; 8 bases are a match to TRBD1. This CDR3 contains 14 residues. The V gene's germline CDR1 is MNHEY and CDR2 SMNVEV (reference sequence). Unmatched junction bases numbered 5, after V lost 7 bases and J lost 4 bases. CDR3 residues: CASTRRGRTGELFF. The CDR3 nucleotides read TGTGCCAGCACGCGCAGGGGGCGCACCGGGGAGCTGTTTTTT.

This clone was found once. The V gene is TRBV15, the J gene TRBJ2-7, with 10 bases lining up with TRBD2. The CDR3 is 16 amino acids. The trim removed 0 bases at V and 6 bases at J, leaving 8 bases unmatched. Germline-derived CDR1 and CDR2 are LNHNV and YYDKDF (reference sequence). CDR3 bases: TGTGCCACCAGCAGAGATGAGTCTAGCGGGAGAGCCGAGCAGTACTTC. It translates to CATSRDESSGRAEQYF.

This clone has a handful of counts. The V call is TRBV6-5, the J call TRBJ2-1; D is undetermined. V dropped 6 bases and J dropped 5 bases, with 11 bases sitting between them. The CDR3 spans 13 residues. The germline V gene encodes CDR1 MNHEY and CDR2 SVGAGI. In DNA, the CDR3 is TGTGCCAGCAGGGCTGACACAGACAATGAGCAGTTCTTC. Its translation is CASRADTDNEQFF.

DNA of the CDR3: TGTGCCAGCAGCTTCGACGGGTACTATGGCTACACCTTC. It yields the protein CASSFDGYYGYTF. The V call is TRBV7-2, the J call TRBJ1-2; D call uncertain. This CDR3 has 13 amino acids. Trimming shortened V by 3 bases and J by 3 bases, and 8 bases separated the two germline ends. CDR1 and CDR2 from the germline V gene are SGHTA and FQGNSA.

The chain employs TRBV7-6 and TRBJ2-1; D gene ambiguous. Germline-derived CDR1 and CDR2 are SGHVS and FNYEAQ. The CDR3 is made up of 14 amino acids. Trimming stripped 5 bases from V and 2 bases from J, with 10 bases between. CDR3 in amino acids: CASSPPRPYNEQFF. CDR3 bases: TGTGCCAGCAGCCCACCGCGCCCCTACAATGAGCAGTTCTTC.

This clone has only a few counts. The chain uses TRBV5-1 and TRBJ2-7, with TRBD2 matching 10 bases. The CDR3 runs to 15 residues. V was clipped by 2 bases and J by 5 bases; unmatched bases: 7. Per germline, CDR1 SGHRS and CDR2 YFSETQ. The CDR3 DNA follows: TGCGCCAGCAGCTTACCTAGCGGGAGTCCAAACGAGCAGTACTTC. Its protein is CASSLPSGSPNEQYF.